The clone carrying this T cell receptor beta chain was detected only a few times. Its cognate antigen is unknown. This CDR3 spans 10 amino acids. V dropped 5 bases and J dropped 8 bases, with 6 bases sitting between them. Germline V lookup: CDR1 SGHTA, CDR2 FQGNSA. Individually, cDNA molecules had unique molecular identifiers attached to them. Via MiXCR, TCRdb re-called the 5' RACE reads, giving one row per CDR3 protein. The data hold about 19,000 distinct CDR3 sequences, with around 4.4% observed a single time. This sample is part of a study of early T cells in non-severe SARS-CoV-2 infection. At the level of the study: Chains were unpaired, as sequencing was done on bulk RNA from unsorted whole blood. Whole-study findings and limits: Matching with VDJdb favored anti-spike CD8 responses (missing private and CD4 specificities).

The sequence came from an adult who was a healthcare worker with PCR-confirmed SARS-CoV-2 infection or an uninfected control (not recorded which). The sequenced sample consisted of whole blood. The V gene is TRBV7-2, the J gene TRBJ1-1; no reliable D call. CDR3 region: CASSHLEAFF. In DNA, the CDR3 is TGTGCCAGCAGCCACCTCGAAGCTTTCTTT.